Listed below are T cell receptor beta chains from one sample, sequenced in a study of CD8 T cells in Susac syndrome. TCRdb reprocessed the immunoSEQ multiplex PCR reads with MiXCR, giving one entry per CDR3 protein. The sample has about 200,000 distinct CDR3 sequences; about 95% are singletons. The sequenced material came from CD4+ T cells from PBMCs. The receptors originated from a human donor with multiple sclerosis. The CDR3 runs from the conserved cysteine through the conserved F or W. Each record gives: V gene, CDR3 length, D gene, clone size, J gene, CDR3 protein, CDR3 DNA. D genes are given only for firm matches. Rows give clone size only sometimes, using once, few, many, or a class for an expanded clone.

V gene: TRBV29-1; CDR3 length: 14; D gene: TRBD1; clone size: NA; J gene: TRBJ2-1; CDR3 protein: CSVSGTGAYNEQFF; CDR3 DNA: TGCAGCGTCTCCGGGACAGGAGCTTACAATGAGCAGTTCTTC
V gene: TRBV12-3/TRBV12-4; CDR3 length: 13; D gene: TRBD1; clone size: NA; J gene: TRBJ2-7; CDR3 protein: CASSKGQDYEQYF; CDR3 DNA: TGTGCCAGCAGCAAGGGACAGGACTACGAGCAGTACTTC
V gene: TRBV29-1; CDR3 length: 14; D gene: NA; clone size: once; J gene: TRBJ2-4; CDR3 protein: CSVESGWTGNIQYF; CDR3 DNA: TGCAGCGTTGAGAGCGGCTGGACGGGCAACATTCAGTACTTC
V gene: TRBV27; CDR3 length: 15; D gene: NA; clone size: NA; J gene: TRBJ1-2; CDR3 protein: CASRPTGGGNYGYTF; CDR3 DNA: TGTGCCAGCAGACCGACCGGAGGGGGAAACTATGGCTACACCTTC
V gene: TRBV18; CDR3 length: 15; D gene: NA; clone size: NA; J gene: TRBJ1-2; CDR3 protein: CASSPTVTADYGYTF; CDR3 DNA: TGTGCCAGCTCACCCACGGTGACAGCTGACTATGGCTACACCTTC
V gene: TRBV12-5; CDR3 length: 17; D gene: TRBD1; clone size: NA; J gene: TRBJ1-3; CDR3 protein: CASGLVLDRASGNTIYF; CDR3 DNA: TGTGCTAGTGGTTTGGTACTAGACAGGGCGTCCGGAAACACCATATATTTT
V gene: TRBV11-2; CDR3 length: 14; D gene: NA; clone size: NA; J gene: TRBJ1-4; CDR3 protein: CASSYKGVREKLFF; CDR3 DNA: TGTGCCAGCAGCTACAAGGGCGTTCGAGAAAAACTGTTTTTT
V gene: TRBV29-1; CDR3 length: 13; D gene: NA; clone size: NA; J gene: TRBJ1-4; CDR3 protein: CSVAEGIDEKLFF; CDR3 DNA: TGCAGCGTTGCCGAGGGGATAGATGAAAAACTGTTTTTT
V gene: TRBV6-6; CDR3 length: 12; D gene: NA; clone size: NA; J gene: TRBJ2-3; CDR3 protein: CASSYLSDTQYF; CDR3 DNA: TGTGCCAGCAGTTACCTCTCAGATACGCAGTATTTT
V gene: TRBV7-9; CDR3 length: 13; D gene: NA; clone size: NA; J gene: TRBJ1-2; CDR3 protein: CASSLAVGYGYTF; CDR3 DNA: TGTGCCAGCAGTTTAGCGGTCGGCTATGGCTACACCTTC
V gene: TRBV27; CDR3 length: 13; D gene: NA; clone size: NA; J gene: TRBJ1-3; CDR3 protein: CATAALSGNTIYF; CDR3 DNA: TGTGCCACCGCGGCCCTCTCTGGAAACACCATATATTTT
V gene: TRBV28; CDR3 length: 12; D gene: NA; clone size: NA; J gene: TRBJ2-3; CDR3 protein: CASRPRRDTQYF; CDR3 DNA: TGTGCCAGCAGACCTAGGAGAGATACGCAGTATTTT
V gene: TRBV15; CDR3 length: 15; D gene: NA; clone size: NA; J gene: TRBJ2-5; CDR3 protein: CATSRDKGFWETQYF; CDR3 DNA: TGTGCCACCAGCAGAGATAAGGGATTCTGGGAGACCCAGTACTTC
V gene: TRBV30; CDR3 length: 13; D gene: NA; clone size: NA; J gene: TRBJ1-4; CDR3 protein: CAQGGGMDEKLFF; CDR3 DNA: TGTGCCCAGGGCGGGGGCATGGATGAAAAACTGTTTTTT
V gene: TRBV7-9; CDR3 length: 15; D gene: NA; clone size: NA; J gene: TRBJ2-6; CDR3 protein: CASSLPRAGANVLTF; CDR3 DNA: TGTGCCAGCAGCTTACCGCGGGCTGGGGCCAACGTCCTGACTTTC
V gene: TRBV29-1; CDR3 length: 14; D gene: NA; clone size: NA; J gene: TRBJ2-7; CDR3 protein: CSVERLPSSYEQYF; CDR3 DNA: TGCAGCGTTGAACGGCTCCCAAGCTCCTACGAGCAGTACTTC
V gene: TRBV5-6; CDR3 length: 15; D gene: TRBD2; clone size: NA; J gene: TRBJ2-3; CDR3 protein: CASSLPAGVTDTQYF; CDR3 DNA: TGTGCCAGCAGCTTGCCAGCGGGAGTAACAGATACGCAGTATTTT
V gene: TRBV7-9; CDR3 length: 16; D gene: NA; clone size: NA; J gene: TRBJ2-1; CDR3 protein: CASSARTFVTEDEQFF; CDR3 DNA: TGTGCCAGCAGCGCCCGGACTTTCGTAACGGAGGATGAGCAGTTCTTC
V gene: TRBV29-1; CDR3 length: 12; D gene: NA; clone size: NA; J gene: TRBJ1-1; CDR3 protein: CSVDKLGTEAFF; CDR3 DNA: TGCAGCGTTGATAAATTAGGCACTGAAGCTTTCTTT
V gene: TRBV15; CDR3 length: 15; D gene: NA; clone size: NA; J gene: TRBJ2-3; CDR3 protein: CATSTRTGGTDTQYF; CDR3 DNA: TGTGCCACCAGCACACGGACCGGGGGCACAGATACGCAGTATTTT
V gene: TRBV2; CDR3 length: 14; D gene: NA; clone size: NA; J gene: TRBJ1-5; CDR3 protein: CASRGPGSNQPQHF; CDR3 DNA: TGTGCCAGCAGGGGCCCGGGCAGCAATCAGCCCCAGCATTTT
V gene: TRBV29-1; CDR3 length: 14; D gene: TRBD2; clone size: NA; J gene: TRBJ2-3; CDR3 protein: CSVPRASGGNTQYF; CDR3 DNA: TGCAGCGTACCAAGGGCTAGCGGGGGGAATACGCAGTATTTT
V gene: TRBV18; CDR3 length: 13; D gene: NA; clone size: NA; J gene: TRBJ2-5; CDR3 protein: CASSTTEQETQYF; CDR3 DNA: TGTGCCAGCTCAACGACAGAACAAGAGACCCAGTACTTC
V gene: TRBV29-1; CDR3 length: 15; D gene: TRBD2; clone size: NA; J gene: TRBJ2-7; CDR3 protein: CSVNTAGGSSYEQYF; CDR3 DNA: TGCAGCGTTAATACGGCGGGAGGGAGCTCCTACGAGCAGTACTTC
V gene: TRBV3-1; CDR3 length: 17; D gene: NA; clone size: NA; J gene: TRBJ1-2; CDR3 protein: CASSPAPGQPTNYGYTF; CDR3 DNA: TGTGCCAGCAGCCCAGCTCCAGGACAGCCTACTAACTATGGCTACACCTTC
V gene: TRBV20-1; CDR3 length: 14; D gene: NA; clone size: NA; J gene: TRBJ2-3; CDR3 protein: CSAREGGGTDTQYF; CDR3 DNA: TGCAGTGCTAGAGAGGGGGGCGGCACAGATACGCAGTATTTT
V gene: TRBV9; CDR3 length: 17; D gene: TRBD2; clone size: NA; J gene: TRBJ2-7; CDR3 protein: CASSVGLAGDFSYEQYF; CDR3 DNA: TGTGCCAGCAGCGTAGGGCTAGCGGGAGATTTCTCCTACGAGCAGTACTTC
V gene: TRBV29-1; CDR3 length: 14; D gene: NA; clone size: NA; J gene: TRBJ2-7; CDR3 protein: CSVSHTGRAYEQYF; CDR3 DNA: TGCAGCGTCAGCCATACAGGGAGGGCCTACGAGCAGTACTTC
V gene: TRBV30; CDR3 length: 13; D gene: NA; clone size: NA; J gene: TRBJ1-5; CDR3 protein: CAWSVSWAQPQHF; CDR3 DNA: TGTGCCTGGAGTGTCTCGTGGGCTCAGCCCCAGCATTTT
V gene: TRBV20-1; CDR3 length: 15; D gene: NA; clone size: once; J gene: TRBJ2-5; CDR3 protein: CSARDGRGREETQYF; CDR3 DNA: TGCAGTGCTAGAGATGGCCGGGGACGAGAAGAGACCCAGTACTTC
V gene: TRBV6-5; CDR3 length: 14; D gene: NA; clone size: few; J gene: TRBJ2-3; CDR3 protein: CASTHRIDTDTQYF; CDR3 DNA: TGTGCCAGCACACATCGGATAGACACAGATACGCAGTATTTT
V gene: TRBV3-1; CDR3 length: 14; D gene: NA; clone size: once; J gene: TRBJ1-5; CDR3 protein: CASSLGLGNQPQHF; CDR3 DNA: TGTGCCAGCAGCCTGGGGCTGGGGAATCAGCCCCAGCATTTT
V gene: TRBV7-9; CDR3 length: 15; D gene: TRBD1; clone size: once; J gene: TRBJ2-7; CDR3 protein: CASSARQGHSYEQYF; CDR3 DNA: TGTGCCAGCAGCGCCAGACAGGGGCACTCCTACGAGCAGTACTTC
V gene: TRBV9; CDR3 length: 15; D gene: NA; clone size: NA; J gene: TRBJ2-7; CDR3 protein: CASSVQGGGSYEQYF; CDR3 DNA: TGTGCCAGCAGCGTTCAGGGAGGGGGCTCCTACGAGCAGTACTTC
V gene: TRBV5-1; CDR3 length: 15; D gene: TRBD1; clone size: NA; J gene: TRBJ1-2; CDR3 protein: CASSFTGGSNYGYTF; CDR3 DNA: TGCGCCAGCAGCTTTACAGGGGGCTCTAACTATGGCTACACCTTC
V gene: TRBV7-8; CDR3 length: 12; D gene: NA; clone size: NA; J gene: TRBJ2-7; CDR3 protein: CASSLTDYEQYF; CDR3 DNA: TGTGCCAGCAGCTTAACAGATTACGAGCAGTACTTC
V gene: TRBV20-1; CDR3 length: 13; D gene: NA; clone size: NA; J gene: TRBJ2-7; CDR3 protein: CSAIRTDSYEQYF; CDR3 DNA: TGCAGTGCTATAAGGACGGACTCCTACGAGCAGTACTTC
V gene: TRBV20-1; CDR3 length: 13; D gene: TRBD1; clone size: NA; J gene: TRBJ1-2; CDR3 protein: CSASQGGAHGYTF; CDR3 DNA: TGCAGTGCTAGTCAAGGGGGCGCACATGGCTACACCTTC
V gene: TRBV7-9; CDR3 length: 15; D gene: NA; clone size: NA; J gene: TRBJ1-1; CDR3 protein: CASSVTGRMNTEAFF; CDR3 DNA: TGTGCCAGCAGCGTTACGGGACGGATGAACACTGAAGCTTTCTTT
V gene: TRBV5-1; CDR3 length: 16; D gene: NA; clone size: NA; J gene: TRBJ2-4; CDR3 protein: CASSLGTSKYGSIQYF; CDR3 DNA: TGCGCCAGCAGCTTGGGAACTAGCAAATACGGTAGCATTCAGTACTTC
V gene: TRBV4-1; CDR3 length: 17; D gene: NA; clone size: NA; J gene: TRBJ2-1; CDR3 protein: CASSSLDMGFSYNEQFF; CDR3 DNA: TGCGCCAGCAGCTCCCTGGACATGGGGTTCTCCTACAATGAGCAGTTCTTC
V gene: TRBV20-1; CDR3 length: 12; D gene: NA; clone size: NA; J gene: TRBJ2-1; CDR3 protein: CSAPDSADEQFF; CDR3 DNA: TGCAGTGCTCCGGACAGCGCGGATGAGCAGTTCTTC
V gene: TRBV6-6; CDR3 length: 14; D gene: NA; clone size: once; J gene: TRBJ1-5; CDR3 protein: CASSPLDRNQPQHF; CDR3 DNA: TGTGCCAGCAGTCCCCTGGACAGAAATCAGCCCCAGCATTTT
V gene: TRBV20-1; CDR3 length: 12; D gene: TRBD1; clone size: NA; J gene: TRBJ1-2; CDR3 protein: CSATEGANGYTF; CDR3 DNA: TGCAGTGCTACAGAGGGGGCTAATGGCTACACCTTC
V gene: TRBV3-1; CDR3 length: 16; D gene: NA; clone size: once; J gene: TRBJ2-3; CDR3 protein: CASSQARGGHTDTQYF; CDR3 DNA: TGTGCCAGCAGCCAAGCAAGGGGGGGCCACACAGATACGCAGTATTTT
V gene: TRBV15; CDR3 length: 21; D gene: TRBD2; clone size: NA; J gene: TRBJ2-1; CDR3 protein: CATSNDWTSGTERGARNEQFF; CDR3 DNA: TGTGCCACCAGCAACGACTGGACTAGCGGGACAGAAAGGGGGGCTCGCAATGAGCAGTTCTTC
V gene: TRBV14; CDR3 length: 17; D gene: NA; clone size: NA; J gene: TRBJ2-7; CDR3 protein: CASSLRERTTTTYEQYF; CDR3 DNA: TGTGCCAGCAGCCTCAGAGAGAGGACCACTACGACCTACGAGCAGTACTTC
V gene: TRBV30; CDR3 length: 13; D gene: NA; clone size: NA; J gene: TRBJ1-6; CDR3 protein: CAWAGVRDSPLHF; CDR3 DNA: TGTGCCTGGGCCGGGGTACGGGATTCACCCCTCCACTTT
V gene: TRBV3-1; CDR3 length: 17; D gene: TRBD2; clone size: NA; J gene: TRBJ2-2; CDR3 protein: CASSDQGRTSIFGELFF; CDR3 DNA: TGTGCCAGCAGCGATCAGGGCCGGACTAGCATTTTCGGGGAGCTGTTTTTT
V gene: TRBV24-1; CDR3 length: 17; D gene: TRBD2; clone size: NA; J gene: TRBJ2-1; CDR3 protein: CATSDFRDGRSYNEQFF; CDR3 DNA: TGTGCCACCAGTGATTTCAGGGACGGGAGGTCCTACAATGAGCAGTTCTTC
V gene: TRBV12-3/TRBV12-4; CDR3 length: 15; D gene: NA; clone size: NA; J gene: TRBJ2-7; CDR3 protein: CASSFTGARAYEQYF; CDR3 DNA: TGTGCCAGCAGTTTCACGGGGGCTAGGGCCTACGAGCAGTACTTC
V gene: TRBV30; CDR3 length: 13; D gene: NA; clone size: NA; J gene: TRBJ2-5; CDR3 protein: CAWSVISGETQYF; CDR3 DNA: TGTGCCTGGAGTGTAATTAGCGGAGAGACCCAGTACTTC
V gene: TRBV10-3; CDR3 length: 14; D gene: TRBD2; clone size: NA; J gene: TRBJ2-7; CDR3 protein: CAIRASGDSYEQYF; CDR3 DNA: TGTGCCATCAGAGCTAGCGGGGACTCCTACGAGCAGTACTTC
V gene: TRBV19; CDR3 length: 13; D gene: NA; clone size: NA; J gene: TRBJ2-7; CDR3 protein: CATNQRDSYEQYF; CDR3 DNA: TGTGCCACCAACCAAAGGGATTCCTACGAGCAGTACTTC